This T cell receptor (beta chain) was recorded in a study of cytomegalovirus exposure and HLA in healthy donors. Amplification used 60 Vbeta primers and 13 Jbeta primers. In the original workflow: In a later analysis, some 11 million of tens of millions of unique beta chains occurred in at least two donors. Sequenced by immunoSEQ multiplex PCR; TCRdb stores in-frame clones only, minus some. V and J calls and clone size are copied from that table; D and trimming were computed from the DNA. The table has about 150,000 clones, approximately 85% seen once. A few counts support this clone. A read error may account for a junction end that differs from germline. Germline V gene data show CDR1 as SSHAT and CDR2 as FNYEAQ (reference sequence). CDR3 size: 19 residues.

The TCR was taken from a young man in good health and CMV-seropositive. Sequenced sample: PBMCs. The rearrangement uses TRBV7-7 and TRBJ2-5; TRBD2 might be the D (9 bases). The CDR3: CASSLGTGDIAGVEETQYF. The CDR3 DNA reads TGTGCTAGCAGCCTTGGGACAGGCGATATAGCGGGAGTAGAAGAGACCCAGTACTTC. Looking up the rest from reference TRBV7-7 and TRBJ2-5 gives the full variable domain: GAGVSQSPRYKVTKRGQDVTLRCDPISSHATLYWYQQALGQGPEFLTYFNYEAQPDKSGLPSDRFSAERPEGSISTLTIQRTEQRDSAMYRCASSLGTGDIAGVEETQYFGPGTRLLVL.